One TCR beta chain is described in this entry. The antigen remains undetermined. The data were obtained in a study of T cell responses to AZD1222 COVID-19 vaccine. Study observations and caveats: Repertoire collection took place solely once the T cell response had peaked. Spike regions recognized by vaccine-associated CD4 TCRs spanned the protein, led by 160-218 and 743-854.

The CDR3 runs to 16 residues. J was trimmed by 0 bases and V by 4 bases; bases with no gene match: 6. The V gene's germline CDR1 is SGHDN and CDR2 FVKESK. Assay used: immunoSEQ multiplex PCR; TCRdb lists only in-frame clones, some missing. The sample contains fewer than 150,000 clones, around 90% of which appear only once. The source material was peripheral blood, sampled on day 0 of AZD1222 vaccination. This clonotype was obtained from an adult in good health. The chain employs TRBV14 and TRBJ1-3; 7 nucleotides match TRBD1. CDR3 loop: CASSRRTGLSGNTIYF. CDR3 nucleotide sequence: TGTGCCAGCAGCCGACGGACAGGCCTCTCTGGAAACACCATATATTTT.